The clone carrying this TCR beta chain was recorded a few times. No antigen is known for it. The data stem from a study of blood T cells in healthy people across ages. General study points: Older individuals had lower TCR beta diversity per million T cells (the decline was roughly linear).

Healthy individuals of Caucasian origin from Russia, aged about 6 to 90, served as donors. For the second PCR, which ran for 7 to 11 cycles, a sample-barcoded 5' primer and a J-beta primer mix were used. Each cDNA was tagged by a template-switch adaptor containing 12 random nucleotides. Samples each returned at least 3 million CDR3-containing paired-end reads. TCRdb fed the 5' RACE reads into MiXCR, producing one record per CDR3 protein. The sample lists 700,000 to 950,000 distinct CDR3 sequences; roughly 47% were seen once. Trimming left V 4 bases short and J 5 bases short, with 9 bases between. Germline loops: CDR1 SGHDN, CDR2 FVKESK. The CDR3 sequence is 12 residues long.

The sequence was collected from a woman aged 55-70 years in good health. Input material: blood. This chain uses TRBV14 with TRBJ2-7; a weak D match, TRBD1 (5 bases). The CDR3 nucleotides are TGTGCCAGCAGCCCACAGGTGGACGAGCAGTACTTC. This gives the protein CASSPQVDEQYF.